The 31 T cell receptor beta chains presented below share a single source sample, sequenced in a study of T cell repertoires in cytomegalovirus infection. Their antigens are not known. Via MiXCR, TCRdb re-called the reads, giving one row per CDR3 protein. Of about 920,000 distinct CDR3 sequences listed, 31% are singletons. The sequences come from cultured CD8+ T cells from PBMCs, collected from culture after CMV antigen stimulation. Every receptor here comes from a human donor in good health (CMV status not recorded). Some clones in this sample may be carry-over from other donors' samples.

V and J are TRBV12-3 or TRBV12-4 and TRBJ2-7; TRBD1 matches at 7 bases. The junction had 0 bases not matched to a gene; V was cut back by 1 base and J by 6 bases. This CDR3 spans 12 amino acids. The CDR3 reads CASSLGQGEQYV. DNA of the CDR3: TGTGCCAGCAGTTTAGGACAGGGCGAGCAGTACGTC.

This sequence joins TRBV6-5 and TRBJ2-1; D remains unclear. In germline, CDR1 is MNHEY, CDR2 SVGAGI. The CDR3 has 14 residues. Trimming pared 0 bases from V and 7 bases from J, leaving 10 bases between. CDR3 DNA: TGTGCCAGCAGTTACTCGACCCGGGCTAATGAGCAGTTCTTC. This encodes CASSYSTRANEQFF.

This chain joins TRBV19 and TRBJ1-1, with D uncertain. The CDR3 contains 14 residues. In germline, CDR1 is LNHDA, CDR2 SQIVND (reference sequence). Trimming took off 5 bases at V and 1 base at J, with 11 bases between the two ends. CDR3 amino acids: CASSFRRRNTEAFF. DNA of the CDR3: TGTGCCAGTAGTTTCCGAAGGCGGAACACTGAAGCTTTCTTT.

The chain couples TRBV7-9 to TRBJ1-4; 8 bases are shared with TRBD1. CDR3 length: 15 amino acids. Germline V lookup: CDR1 SEHNR, CDR2 FQNEAQ (reference sequence). V gave up 5 bases and J gave up 8 bases; unmatched junction bases: 10. The CDR3 protein is CASSGRDRRSEKLFF. DNA for the CDR3: TGTGCCAGCAGCGGGAGGGACAGGCGTTCGGAAAAACTGTTTTTT.

Comment on this clonotype: A single base separates this from a much larger clone, so it may be a read error. The rearrangement joins TRBV27 to TRBJ1-6; D is uncertain. This CDR3 has 15 residues. Trimming stripped 8 bases from V and 9 bases from J, with 20 bases between. CDR1 and CDR2 from the germline V gene are MNHEY and SMNVEV (reference sequence). DNA of the CDR3: TGTGCCAGCCGTAAGACCAGAGTAGGGCCTTCACCCCTCCACTTT. The encoded protein is CASRKTRVGPSPLHF.

The sample holds one count of this clonotype. The chain combines TRBV20-1 with TRBJ2-3; the match to TRBD2 covers 7 bases. The germline CDR1 and CDR2 sequences are DFQATT and SNEGSKA (reference sequence). This CDR3 has 16 residues. V lost 1 base to trimming and J lost 5 bases; unmatched junction nucleotides: 12. The CDR3, as DNA: TGCAGTGCTAGAGGACTAGCCCTAGGGACCAGAGATACGCAGTATTTT. Its translation is CSARGLALGTRDTQYF.

This chain uses TRBV5-4 with TRBJ2-2, with TRBD2 identical over 8 bases. The CDR3 extends over 15 amino acids. The V and J ends lost 4 bases and 4 bases, in that order; junction bases with no gene match: 6. Germline V lookup: CDR1 SGHNT, CDR2 YYREEE (reference sequence). CDR3 protein: CASSLGTRFTGELFF. The CDR3, as DNA: TGTGCCAGCAGCCTGGGGACTAGATTCACCGGGGAGCTGTTTTTT. The whole variable domain, filled in from reference TRBV5-4 and TRBJ2-2, reads ETGVTQSPTHLIKTRGQQVTLRCSSQSGHNTVSWYQQALGQGPQFIFQYYREEENGRGNFPPRFSGLQFPNYSSELNVNALELDDSALYLCASSLGTRFTGELFFGEGSRLTVL.

The V call is TRBV6-1, the J call TRBJ2-5; the match to TRBD2 covers 8 bases. The CDR3 spans 15 residues. CDR1 and CDR2 (germline): MNHNS, SASEGT. The J segment lost 7 bases and the V segment lost 5 bases, leaving 12 bases of the junction unmatched. This chain's CDR3 is CASSSFGGEPGTQYF. The CDR3 DNA reads TGTGCCAGCAGTTCCTTCGGGGGGGAGCCAGGGACCCAGTACTTC.

V usage is TRBV20-1 and J usage is TRBJ1-3; D is ambiguous. V was clipped by 6 bases and J by 0 bases, with 18 bases between them. The CDR3 sequence is 16 residues long. From germline, CDR1 is DFQATT and CDR2 SNEGSKA (reference sequence). This CDR3 reads CSASRIGQSSGNTIYF. CDR3 nucleotide sequence: TGCAGTGCCTCCCGGATCGGGCAGTCCTCTGGAAACACCATATATTTT.

The chain couples TRBV27 to TRBJ2-1; D is unresolved. Germline loops: CDR1 MNHEY, CDR2 SMNVEV (reference sequence). The CDR3 is 18 residues long. V lost 5 bases and J 0 bases, leaving 20 bases between the germline ends. The CDR3, as DNA: TGTGCCAGCAGTCACCTCGGCCCTCAGGTACTCTCCTACAATGAGCAGTTCTTC. This sequence encodes CASSHLGPQVLSYNEQFF.

There are a few counts of this clonotype. The chain uses TRBV28 and TRBJ1-5, with no clear D. Trimming cost V 4 bases and J 7 bases, with 5 bases left between them. The germline V gene has CDR1 MDHEN and CDR2 SYDVKM. The CDR3 sequence is 11 residues long. The CDR3 nucleotides read TGTGCCAGCAGTTCCCCACAGCCCCAGCATTTT. The encoded protein is CASSSPQPQHF.

Many counts were recorded for this clonotype. This sequence joins TRBV19 and TRBJ2-1, with D possibly TRBD2 on 5 matching bases. V was clipped by 3 bases and J by 7 bases, with 13 bases between them. The CDR3 extends over 14 amino acids. Per the germline V gene, CDR1 is LNHDA and CDR2 is SQIVND (reference sequence). The CDR3 loop is CASSMGGLLNEQFF. The CDR3 DNA sequence: TGTGCCAGTAGTATGGGCGGGCTTCTGAATGAGCAGTTCTTC.

This clonotype was observed a handful of times. This chain connects TRBV10-3 to TRBJ1-5, with a weak D call TRBD1 (5 bases). Germline values: CDR1 ENHRY, CDR2 SYGVKD. Deletions cut 3 bases from V and 3 bases from J, with 15 bases between. The length of the CDR3 is 16 residues. CDR3 in DNA: TGTGCCATCAGTGAAGATTTTGGGGGATCCAATCAGCCCCAGCATTTT. It encodes CAISEDFGGSNQPQHF.

This clonotype was counted a few times. V gene TRBV27 combines with J gene TRBJ1-4, with D possibly being TRBD1 (6 bases). The V gene lost 6 bases and the J gene lost 8 bases, with 7 bases spanning the gap. This CDR3 has 11 residues. From germline, CDR1 is MNHEY and CDR2 SMNVEV (reference sequence). The DNA for the CDR3 is TGTGCCAGCAGCGACAGGGAAAAACTGTTTTTT. This sequence encodes CASSDREKLFF.

The chain is built from TRBV28 and TRBJ1-3; unclear D gene. Germline lookup yields CDR1 MDHEN and CDR2 SYDVKM. The CDR3 contains 19 residues. V gave up 8 bases and J gave up 0 bases, with 26 bases separating them. The CDR3 sequence: CASYEDTAGLRISGNTIYF. CDR3 DNA sequence: TGTGCCAGCTATGAAGATACGGCGGGGTTACGGATCTCTGGAAACACCATATATTTT.

This clonotype was counted ten times or more. The rearrangement joins TRBV7-2 to TRBJ2-2; D is unresolved. Trimming left V 0 bases short and J 7 bases short, with 9 bases between. This CDR3 is built from 14 residues. Per germline, CDR1 SGHTA and CDR2 FQGNSA. This CDR3 reads CASSLAVTGGELFF. Written as DNA, the CDR3 is TGTGCCAGCAGCTTAGCCGTAACGGGCGGGGAGCTGTTTTTT.

This clonotype turned up a few times. The chain employs TRBV2 and TRBJ2-2, with D perhaps matching TRBD2 (6 bases). V lost 2 bases and J 4 bases, leaving 11 bases between the germline ends. Germline V gene sequence: CDR1 SNHLY, CDR2 FYNNEI. The CDR3 is made up of 15 amino acids. CDR3 residues: CASSERLGGTGELFF. For the CDR3, the DNA is TGTGCCAGCAGTGAAAGGCTGGGGGGCACCGGGGAGCTGTTTTTT.

This clonotype was recorded many times. V usage is TRBV6-5 and J usage is TRBJ2-3, with D maybe TRBD1 (5 bases). Germline CDR1 MNHEY, CDR2 SVGAGI. This CDR3 is built from 15 residues. V lost 2 bases and J 0 bases, leaving 9 bases between the germline ends. CDR3 sequence: CASSYQGLSTDTQYF. The CDR3 coding sequence is TGTGCCAGCAGTTACCAGGGCCTCAGCACAGATACGCAGTATTTT.

This clonotype was seen a handful of times. This chain connects TRBV27 to TRBJ2-2; 13 nucleotides match TRBD2. Germline lookup yields CDR1 MNHEY and CDR2 SMNVEV (reference sequence). The trim removed 7 bases at V and 3 bases at J, leaving 8 bases unmatched. The CDR3 is 17 residues long. The CDR3 region has the DNA TGTGCCAGCACCCGGACTAGCGGGGGTAGAGACACCGGGGAGCTGTTTTTT. This translates into CASTRTSGGRDTGELFF.

With respect to this clonotype: A much larger clone lies one base from this, so it may be a read error. The V and J genes are TRBV5-5 and TRBJ1-1; unclear D gene. Germline V gene sequence: CDR1 SGHKS, CDR2 YYEKEE (reference sequence). Trimming left V 2 bases short and J 4 bases short, with 9 bases between. The CDR3 has 13 amino acids. The CDR3 sequence is CASSLRRFTEAFF. CDR3 DNA: TGTGCCAGCAGCTTAAGGCGGTTCACTGAAGCTTTCTTT.

The chain has TRBV6-5 and TRBJ2-1, with 8 bases fitting TRBD1. From germline, CDR1 is MNHEY and CDR2 SVGAGI. J gave up 8 bases and V 7 bases, and 13 bases lay outside the gene matches. The CDR3 is 15 residues long. The DNA for the CDR3 is TGTGCCAGCACCTCCCCCCGGACAGGGAGAGATGAGCAGTTCTTC. Its translation: CASTSPRTGRDEQFF.

The chain uses TRBV27 and TRBJ1-5, with 8 bases identical to TRBD1. CDR1 is MNHEY and CDR2 is SMNVEV in the germline V gene (reference sequence). J gave up 6 bases and V 3 bases, and 4 bases lay outside the gene matches. The CDR3 is made up of 14 amino acids. The CDR3 loop reads CASSFQGASQPQHF. CDR3 bases: TGTGCCAGCAGTTTCCAGGGGGCGAGTCAGCCCCAGCATTTT.

The chain employs TRBV27 and TRBJ2-2, with D perhaps TRBD2 (5 bases). Germline V gives CDR1 MNHEY, CDR2 SMNVEV (reference sequence). V was shortened by 5 bases and J by 5 bases, with 9 bases between the two germline ends. The CDR3 loop spans 13 amino acids. For the CDR3, the DNA is TGTGCCAGCAGTACTAGTAAAACCGGGGAGCTGTTTTTT. Translated, it gives CASSTSKTGELFF.

There are many counts of this clonotype. The chain is built from TRBV24-1 and TRBJ2-3; D not certain. The V gene lost 3 bases and the J gene lost 2 bases, with 2 bases spanning the gap. CDR3 size: 12 residues. In germline, CDR1 is KGHDR, CDR2 SFDVKD. CDR3: CATSDPTDTQYF. For the CDR3, the DNA is TGTGCCACCAGTGATCCCACAGATACGCAGTATTTT.

This clonotype came up a few times. The CDR3 loop is CASSPRGANEKLFF. The CDR3 DNA is TGTGCCAGCTCACCCAGGGGAGCTAATGAAAAACTGTTTTTT. The rearrangement uses TRBV18 and TRBJ1-4; possible D gene TRBD1, 6 bases. Germline loops: CDR1 KGHSH, CDR2 LQKENI. Trimming stripped 3 bases from V and 3 bases from J, with 8 bases between. The CDR3 runs 14 residues.

V gene TRBV19 combines with J gene TRBJ1-3; unclear D gene. V was clipped by 6 bases and J by 8 bases, with 17 bases between them. Germline CDR1 is LNHDA and CDR2 is SQIVND (reference sequence). The CDR3 totals 14 residues. CDR3 amino acids: CASSSSAFTDTIYF. The CDR3, as DNA: TGTGCCAGTAGCTCGTCAGCATTTACGGACACCATATATTTT.

This clonotype showed up many times. This chain links TRBV7-8 with TRBJ2-4; 8 bases match TRBD1. CDR3 length: 16 residues. Germline V gene lookup returns CDR1 SGHVS and CDR2 FQNEAQ. V was clipped by 4 bases and J by 1 base; unmatched bases: 6. The CDR3 sequence is CASSSTGVYAKNIQYF. For the CDR3, the DNA is TGTGCCAGCAGCTCGACAGGGGTATATGCCAAAAACATTCAGTACTTC.

This chain links TRBV4-1 with TRBJ2-7; 7 bases agree with TRBD1. J was trimmed by 2 bases and V by 4 bases; bases with no gene match: 8. CDR1 and CDR2 (germline): MGHRA, YSYEKL. The CDR3 loop spans 15 amino acids. This chain's CDR3 is CASSLGQAPTYEQYF. Written as DNA, the CDR3 is TGCGCCAGCAGCCTAGGACAGGCTCCTACCTACGAGCAGTACTTC.

The chain has TRBV10-1 and TRBJ2-1; the D gene is possibly TRBD2 (7 bases). CDR3 length: 15 amino acids. Trimming stripped 1 base from V and 8 bases from J, with 15 bases between. Germline V gene data show CDR1 as WNHNN and CDR2 as SYGVQD (reference sequence). As DNA, the CDR3 is TGCGCCAGCAGTGAGTGGGAGGGGGGGTCTTATGAGCAGTTCTTC. It yields the protein CASSEWEGGSYEQFF.

V is TRBV6-2 or TRBV6-3 and J is TRBJ2-5; a weak D match, TRBD1 (5 bases). The V end was cut by 2 bases, the J end by 2 bases, with 9 bases between. Germline values: CDR1 MNHEY, CDR2 SVGEGT. CDR3 length equals 14 residues. The CDR3 nucleotides read TGTGCCAGCAGTTACCCTAGACAGCAAGAGACCCAGTACTTC. This sequence encodes CASSYPRQQETQYF.

The chain uses TRBV11-1 and TRBJ2-3, with D hard to call. With 3 bases removed from V and 5 bases from J, the gap between germline ends came to 15 bases. Germline lookup yields CDR1 SGHAT and CDR2 FQDESV (reference sequence). There are 15 residues in the CDR3. Here the CDR3 reads CASSFSAGYVDTQYF. The CDR3 DNA reads TGTGCCAGCAGCTTCTCGGCAGGTTATGTAGATACGCAGTATTTT.